These T cell receptor beta chains were read from a single sample in a study of Ad26.COV2.S vaccination and SARS-CoV-2 variants. Clones were read by immunoSEQ multiplex PCR, and TCRdb kept only the in-frame ones, dropping some. Of about 480,000 clones in the sample, around 85% were seen once. This sample comprised peripheral blood, obtained in a trial of Ad26.COV2.S vaccine versus placebo. The receptors originated from a person between 18 and 65 years old who received the Ad26.COV2.S COVID-19 vaccine or a placebo. Each CDR3 is given without its conserved first and last residue. Clone size is not always given. Where it is, it says once, few, many or a class for expanded clones.

v_call clone_size cdr3_aa
TRBV5-8 - ASSLGLAEGVDTQY
TRBV9 - ASSVVGTSASEQY
TRBV5-1 few ASSPDGDTEAF
TRBV14 - ASSLGPEGAF
TRBV28 - ASSLGAPAGSEAF
TRBV6-5 - ASTSDRNYGYT
TRBV6-1 - ASSEGSYGYT
TRBV7-8 - ASSVRVDDGYT
TRBV14 - ASSQDPPGANEQY
TRBV6-5 - ASSYRLGQSRDEQY
TRBV30 - AWSVGSPDTQY
TRBV19 - ASSSSDGGEQY
TRBV7-2 once ASSVRLQETQY
TRBV30 - AWEQGTETQY
TRBV30 - AWSVGLAGESGETQY
TRBV9 - ASSVAGQVSGNTIY
TRBV7-9 - AVGLAGESGSYNEQF
TRBV11-2 - ASSFPGQNEQF
TRBV2 - ASSEAVLPIQPQH
TRBV5-4 once ASSTTGGNTGELF
TRBV7-2 few ASSLDAGNYEQY
TRBV10-3 once AISPTVGSYTEAF
TRBV7-8 medium-sized ASLRGASYEQY
TRBV11-2 - ASSRTGLRGANVLT
TRBV21-1 once ASSKMSVGDTQY
TRBV11-3 - ASSSYTDTQY
TRBV3-1/TRBV3-2 - ASTSHGLAGVGDGYEQY
TRBV6-2/TRBV6-3 - ASSRGAPNQPQH
TRBV2 - ASTGDRVTDTQY
TRBV15 - ATSRDREGAAF
TRBV30 - AWSVHRRKLAYNEQF
TRBV5-6 - ASSFGAGGFEQY
TRBV11-2 - ASSLVRGRDSGANVLT
TRBV28 - ATRLSYEQY
TRBV3-1/TRBV3-2 - ASSQGGNTEAF
TRBV30 - AWSPMQRGSYEQY
TRBV7-9 - ASSFGTGSTEQY
TRBV6-5 - ASRADYPEEAQQY
TRBV7-9 - ASSRWKGLENTGELF
TRBV7-9 - ASSSPPPLMKTQY
TRBV5-4 - ASSLARAGPSGEQY
TRBV19 - ASSSTGDSGNTVY
TRBV19 - ASSRGRGNSYEQY
TRBV3-1/TRBV3-2 - ASSQGFGKELF
TRBV2 - ASSVGSGNNQPQH
TRBV28 few ASSFPIGTGNTEAF
TRBV28 - ASSLISGSQPQH
TRBV24-1 - ATSLTGAEQY
TRBV14 - ASSQAPLAVPTDTQY
TRBV28 - ASSPTRAPPDTQY